Presented here are 23 T cell receptor beta chains from one specimen sequenced in a study of T cells and Merkel cell carcinoma outcomes. Generated by immunoSEQ multiplex PCR, the TCRdb table keeps only in-frame clones and is missing some. The repertoire holds thousands of clones, with about 85% as singletons. The sample taken for sequencing was tumor tissue from Merkel cell carcinoma. The source is a human donor with Merkel cell carcinoma.

This sequence joins TRBV6-5 and TRBJ2-7, with D tentatively TRBD2 (6 bases). CDR1 and CDR2 (germline): MNHEY, SVGAGI. The CDR3 length is 15 residues. V lost 3 bases and J lost 3, with 15 bases in between. CDR3 sequence (DNA): TGTGCCAGCAGTTATGGAGGGCACAGCTTCTACGAGCAGTACTTC. Translating it yields CASSYGGHSFYEQYF.

The chain carries TRBV15 and TRBJ2-5; D might be TRBD1 (6 bases). Trimming left V 5 bases short and J 5 bases short, with 15 bases between. Germline CDR1 is LNHNV and CDR2 is YYDKDF (reference sequence). The CDR3 loop spans 14 amino acids. This chain's CDR3 is CATSSRLGQETQYF. The CDR3 DNA sequence: TGTGCCACCAGCTCTAGACTTGGACAGGAGACCCAGTACTTC.

V gene TRBV6-5 combines with J gene TRBJ1-1; D is possibly TRBD1 (5 bases). The CDR3 is 13 residues long. Germline CDR1 reads MNHEY; CDR2 reads SVGAGI. Trimming removed 8 bases at V and 1 base at J, with 11 bases between. CDR3 nucleotides: TGTGCCAGCCAGCTTGGGGGGAACACTGAAGCTTTCTTT. Translated, it gives CASQLGGNTEAFF.

This clone was seen only once. V usage is TRBV5-5 and J usage is TRBJ2-7, with D possibly matching TRBD1 (6 bases). Germline CDR1 is SGHKS and CDR2 is YYEKEE (reference sequence). This CDR3 is built from 15 residues. V was shortened by 3 bases and J by 1 base, with 14 bases between the two germline ends. The CDR3 region has the DNA TGTGCCAGCAGCTGGCCCTCGGGACAATCCTACGAGCAGTACTTC. Protein sequence: CASSWPSGQSYEQYF.

J is TRBJ2-5 and V is TRBV6-5; 8 positions match TRBD1. With V trimmed by 0 bases and J by 4 bases, 4 bases remained unmatched. The germline CDR1 and CDR2 sequences are MNHEY and SVGAGI. CDR3 length: 15 residues. The CDR3 reads CASSYSSQGGETQYF. The CDR3 region has the DNA TGTGCCAGCAGTTACTCGTCACAGGGGGGAGAGACCCAGTACTTC.

This clone was counted only a few times. J is TRBJ2-5 and V is TRBV4-2; 8 nucleotides line up with TRBD1. CDR3 length: 15 amino acids. CDR1 is LGHNA, CDR2 YNFKEQ, per germline. The ends lost 0 bases at V and 2 bases at J; junction bases unmatched: 2. The CDR3 loop is CASSQEDREQETQYF. CDR3 in DNA: TGTGCCAGCAGCCAAGAGGACAGGGAACAAGAGACCCAGTACTTC.

The rearrangement uses TRBV7-2 and TRBJ2-7; D is possibly TRBD2 (5 bases). CDR1 and CDR2 from the germline V gene are SGHTA and FQGNSA. V shed 1 base and J shed 1 base, with 11 bases lying between them. The CDR3 runs 15 residues. CDR3: CASSLGGSGSYEQYF. In nucleotides, the CDR3 is TGTGCCAGCAGCTTAGGAGGGAGTGGGTCCTACGAGCAGTACTTC.

V is TRBV29-1 and J is TRBJ1-2; D unresolved. Germline V CDR1 and CDR2: SQVTM, ANQGSEA. This CDR3 spans 11 amino acids. The ends were cut back, 8 bases at V and 5 bases at J, with 12 bases in the middle. The CDR3 protein is CSTDGYYGYTF. CDR3 DNA sequence: TGCAGCACGGACGGATATTATGGCTACACCTTC.

This chain's CDR3 is CASSLYVNTEAFF. For the CDR3, the DNA is TGTGCCAGCAGTTTGTACGTTAACACTGAAGCTTTCTTT. V gene TRBV27 combines with J gene TRBJ1-1, with D unclear. This CDR3 comprises 13 residues. Trimming took 3 bases from V and 2 from J, leaving 7 bases between them. Germline assignment: CDR1 MNHEY and CDR2 SMNVEV (reference sequence).

The J gene is TRBJ2-1, the V gene TRBV7-9; TRBD2 matches at 7 bases. Germline CDR1 reads SEHNR; CDR2 reads FQNEAQ (reference sequence). CDR3 length: 14 amino acids. V lost 8 bases and J lost 8; bases outside the gene matches: 12. The CDR3 loop reads CASEMSGVRDEQFF. The DNA of the CDR3 is TGTGCCAGCGAAATGAGCGGGGTCCGGGATGAGCAGTTCTTC.

This rearrangement joins TRBV6-6 to TRBJ1-4; 7 bases agree with TRBD1. The CDR3 totals 13 residues. The ends lost 9 bases at V and 8 bases at J; junction bases unmatched: 9. The germline V gene encodes CDR1 MNHNY and CDR2 SVGAGI (reference sequence). The CDR3 here is CASRGPGNEKLFF. The DNA for the CDR3 is TGTGCCAGTAGGGGGCCAGGCAACGAAAAACTGTTTTTT.

V usage is TRBV6-4 and J usage is TRBJ2-1, with a tentative D call TRBD2 (6 bases). Germline CDR1 MRHNA, CDR2 SNTAGT. The ends were cut back, 2 bases at V and 6 bases at J, with 14 bases in the middle. The CDR3 length is 15 residues. CDR3 DNA sequence: TGTGCCAGCAGTGACCCGCGACTAGGGACCAATGAGCAGTTCTTC. The encoded protein is CASSDPRLGTNEQFF.

V and J are TRBV28 and TRBJ1-4; 9 positions match TRBD1. Trimming cost V 6 bases and J 8 bases; bases outside gene matches: 4. The CDR3 consists of 13 residues. CDR1 MDHEN and CDR2 SYDVKM come from the germline V gene. In DNA form, the CDR3 reads TGTGCCAGCAGGCGGACAGGGGCCGAAAAACTGTTTTTT. Protein product: CASRRTGAEKLFF. The variable domain in full, completed from reference TRBV28 and TRBJ1-4, reads DVKVTQSSRYLVKRTGEKVFLECVQDMDHENMFWYRQDPGLGLRLIYFSYDVKMKEKGDIPEGYSVSREKKERFSLILESASTNQTSMYLCASRRTGAEKLFFGSGTQLSVL.

The chain recombines TRBV9 with TRBJ1-2; D unresolved. CDR3 length: 13 residues. V was shortened by 0 bases and J by 8 bases, with 11 bases between the two germline ends. In germline, CDR1 is SGDLS, CDR2 YYNGEE. In nucleotides, the CDR3 is TGTGCCAGCAGCGTAGACGGCCTGTGGGGCTACACCTTC. Protein sequence: CASSVDGLWGYTF.

The CDR3 loop is CASTPLGLAGGSEQFF. DNA for the CDR3: TGTGCCAGCACACCTTTGGGACTAGCAGGAGGTAGTGAGCAGTTCTTC. The chain employs TRBV14 and TRBJ2-1, with 9 nucleotides matching TRBD2. CDR1 SGHDN and CDR2 FVKESK come from the germline V gene. The CDR3 is 16 amino acids. V lost 7 bases, J lost 9 bases, and 16 bases stayed unmatched.

A single count supports this clone. V and J are TRBV10-3 and TRBJ2-3; 8 nucleotides line up with TRBD2. This CDR3 is built from 15 residues. Trimming removed 4 bases from V and 7 bases from J; junction bases left unmatched: 10. Per germline, CDR1 ENHRY and CDR2 SYGVKD. As DNA, the CDR3 is TGTGCCATCAGTGGAAAGCGGGAGAAGGTAAATACGCAGTATTTT. Translation gives CAISGKREKVNTQYF.

This chain links TRBV6-1 with TRBJ1-2; D remains unclear. The CDR3 covers 13 residues. Germline assignment: CDR1 MNHNS and CDR2 SASEGT. Between the trimmed V and J ends, which lost 4 bases and 4 bases, there was a span of 10 bases. Here the CDR3 DNA reads TGTGCCAGCAGTGCTACAGAGTTCTATGGCTACACCTTC. Translating it yields CASSATEFYGYTF.

The sample holds one count of this clone. A read error may be the cause here, since a much bigger clone is one base away. The chain recombines TRBV5-1 with TRBJ2-1; D remains unclear. Germline V gene data show CDR1 as SGHRS and CDR2 as YFSETQ. This CDR3 comprises 14 residues. The CDR3 DNA is TGCGCCAGCAGCTTGGGCGGCACCTACAATAAGCAGTTCTTC. Translating gives CASSLGGTYNKQFF.

The CDR3 nucleotides read TGTGCCAGCAGCCCCGTTCAGCGGGGGCAAGAGACCCAGTACTTC. Its protein product is CASSPVQRGQETQYF. This rearrangement joins TRBV7-9 to TRBJ2-5; 8 nucleotides match TRBD2. The germline V gene has CDR1 SEHNR and CDR2 FQNEAQ (reference sequence). The CDR3 runs 15 residues. After removal of 5 bases from V and 2 bases from J, the junction contained 7 bases not matched to a gene.

The chain's CDR3 is CATSRDWANEETQYF. As DNA, the CDR3 is TGTGCCACCAGCAGAGATTGGGCAAACGAAGAGACCCAGTACTTC. This sequence joins TRBV15 and TRBJ2-5; D remains ambiguous. Germline CDR1 reads LNHNV; CDR2 reads YYDKDF (reference sequence). Trimming took 0 bases from V and 3 from J, leaving 11 bases between them. The CDR3 is 15 residues long.

This clone was seen just once. CDR3 in amino acids: CASSYTGGASTDTQYF. Written as DNA, the CDR3 is TGTGCCAGCAGTTACACGGGCGGGGCTAGCACAGATACGCAGTATTTT. V gene TRBV6-5 combines with J gene TRBJ2-3; tentatively, D is TRBD2 (6 bases). The CDR3 is 16 amino acids. Trimming pared 2 bases from V and 0 bases from J, leaving 12 bases between. CDR1 is MNHEY and CDR2 is SVGAGI in the germline V gene.

This chain connects TRBV25-1 to TRBJ2-7; 12 bases agree with TRBD1. This CDR3 is 15 amino acids long. Trimming removed 5 bases from V and 5 bases from J; junction bases left unmatched: 7. Germline V lookup: CDR1 MGHDK, CDR2 SYGVNS. The CDR3 sequence is CASSRPGQGAHEQYF. The CDR3 bases are TGTGCCAGCAGTCGACCGGGACAGGGGGCCCACGAGCAGTACTTC.

Regarding this clone: Its ends do not fully match the called genes, so a read error is possible. The genes are TRBV7-6 and TRBJ2-7; D not resolved. CDR1 and CDR2 from the germline V gene are SGHVS and FNYEAQ. This CDR3 has 11 residues. DNA for the CDR3: TGTGCCAGTAGCTTTGCGTCGGAGCAGTACTTC. Encoded protein: CASSFASEQYF.